This T cell receptor (beta chain) was sequenced in a study of chemoradiotherapy in HPV16-positive cancers. At the level of the study: Candidate HPV-specific clones and shared TCR motifs came from a couple of HPV16-positive patients.

TCRdb keeps only in-frame clones here, not all; method: immunoSEQ multiplex PCR. This sample has more than 13,000 clones, with approximately 86% found just once. Germline V lookup: CDR1 SGHTA, CDR2 FQGNSA. The V gene end was trimmed by 1 base and the J gene end by 3 bases; junction bases not matched to a gene: 15. The CDR3 totals 19 residues. The chain recombines TRBV7-2 with TRBJ1-5; 7 bases map to TRBD1. The sequence came from a human donor with HPV-associated anogenital cancer. This specimen consisted of blood, obtained from a patient who underwent chemoradiotherapy. This CDR3 is CASSLVTGKTPTNNQPQHF. The CDR3 nucleotides read TGTGCCAGCAGCTTAGTGACAGGGAAGACTCCTACGAACAATCAGCCCCAGCATTTT.